One and the same sample provided the 13 T cell receptor beta chains below, sequenced in a study of shared clonotypes between healthy human individuals. Data came from immunoSEQ multiplex PCR; TCRdb stores just in-frame clones and leaves some out. The sample contains under 550,000 clones, approximately 95% of which appear only once. Sequencing input: naive CD4+ T cells sorted from blood. Subset reported: CD45RA+ positively selected. These TCRs come from a woman in her 30s in good health.

This chain links TRBV11-2 with TRBJ2-7; D gene uncertain. Germline V lookup: CDR1 SGHAT, CDR2 FQNNGV. With 1 base removed from V and 9 bases from J, the gap between germline ends came to 10 bases. This CDR3 spans 12 amino acids. The CDR3 DNA reads TGTGCCAGCAGCTTAGTAGGGCAGGCGCAGTACTTC. This gives the protein CASSLVGQAQYF.

The chain has TRBV10-1 and TRBJ2-5; TRBD2 matches 11 bases. In germline, CDR1 is WNHNN, CDR2 SYGVQD (reference sequence). V was clipped by 3 bases and J by 4 bases; unmatched bases: 13. The CDR3 has 18 amino acids. The CDR3 coding sequence is TGCGCCAGCAGTGACCCCCCGCAGGGAGGACTAGCGGGAGAGACCCAGTACTTC. This codes for CASSDPPQGGLAGETQYF.

The chain employs TRBV4-1 and TRBJ1-2, with D hard to call. The V gene's germline CDR1 is MGHRA and CDR2 YSYEKL. V lost 0 bases and J 8 bases, leaving 13 bases between the germline ends. The length of the CDR3 is 14 residues. This CDR3 reads CASSQDAGWWGYTF. The CDR3 DNA reads as TGCGCCAGCAGCCAAGATGCGGGGTGGTGGGGCTACACCTTC.

DNA of the CDR3: TGTGCCAGCAGCTTCATTAGGGCCGGGGAGCTGTTTTTT. Its translation is CASSFIRAGELFF. The chain combines TRBV7-9 with TRBJ2-2; the D is unclear. Per the germline V gene, CDR1 is SEHNR and CDR2 is FQNEAQ (reference sequence). The CDR3 length is 13 residues. V was trimmed by 3 bases and J by 6 bases, leaving 8 bases between them.

The V gene is TRBV18, the J gene TRBJ1-1, with 8 bases lining up with TRBD1. With 3 bases clipped from V and 4 bases from J, the junction kept 10 bases outside the gene matches. Germline lookup yields CDR1 KGHSH and CDR2 LQKENI. The CDR3 consists of 16 residues. The CDR3 DNA reads as TGTGCCAGCTCACCTGGGACAGGCGGGGATGGCACTGAAGCTTTCTTT. Translation gives CASSPGTGGDGTEAFF.

The chain has TRBV4-1 and TRBJ2-7; 12 bases agree with TRBD1. This CDR3 contains 14 residues. CDR1 and CDR2 from the germline V gene are MGHRA and YSYEKL. Germline trimming cut 1 base from V and 10 bases from J; bases unmatched to any gene: 5. CDR3 nucleotide sequence: TGCGCCAGCAGCCAAGGGGGGACAGGGGGCTTCCAGTACTTC. Amino acids: CASSQGGTGGFQYF.

This chain links TRBV5-6 with TRBJ2-6; D unresolved. With 1 base removed from V and 0 bases from J, the gap between germline ends came to 5 bases. The CDR3 has 15 amino acids. Germline CDR1 and CDR2: SGHDT and YYEEEE. The CDR3 loop reads CASSLRTSGANVLTF. CDR3 coding DNA: TGTGCCAGCAGCTTGAGGACCTCTGGGGCCAACGTCCTGACTTTC.

The CDR3 DNA follows: TGCAGCGTTGAAACCGGGACAGGGCACACCGGGGAGCTGTTTTTT. Protein: CSVETGTGHTGELFF. The V gene is TRBV29-1, the J gene TRBJ2-2, with 9 bases fitting TRBD1. Germline loops: CDR1 SQVTM, CDR2 ANQGSEA. Losses at the gene ends were 2 bases for V and 3 bases for J; bases not matched to a gene: 4. The CDR3 extends over 15 amino acids.

The genes are TRBV27 and TRBJ1-3; a weak D match, TRBD1 (5 bases). The germline gives CDR1 MNHEY, CDR2 SMNVEV (reference sequence). V was trimmed by 2 bases and J by 0 bases, leaving 8 bases between them. This CDR3 has 15 amino acids. CDR3 nucleotides: TGTGCCAGCAGTTTACAGGGAAGCTCTGGAAACACCATATATTTT. It encodes CASSLQGSSGNTIYF.

This clone was recorded only once. CDR3 in amino acids: CASTTTGHTYEQYF. DNA for the CDR3: TGTGCCAGCACCACGACGGGACACACCTACGAGCAGTACTTC. This chain uses TRBV28 with TRBJ2-7; maybe TRBD1 (6 bases). Germline CDR1 reads MDHEN; CDR2 reads SYDVKM. There are 14 residues in the CDR3. Trimming stripped 7 bases from V and 2 bases from J, with 15 bases between.

The V call is TRBV6-4, the J call TRBJ1-1; 8 bases match TRBD1. The CDR3 loop spans 13 amino acids. Germline assignment: CDR1 MRHNA and CDR2 SNTAGT. V dropped 5 bases and J dropped 3; count of bases not matched to a gene: 2. The CDR3 region has the DNA TGTGCCAGCAGTCAGGGGGCCTACACTGAAGCTTTCTTT. Translation gives CASSQGAYTEAFF.

As to this clone: The same CDR3 also results from other DNA sequences found in this sample. The chain links TRBV18 to TRBJ1-1; D is perhaps TRBD1 (5 bases). This CDR3 has 14 residues. V gave up 1 base and J gave up 1 base, with 7 bases separating them. Germline assignment: CDR1 KGHSH and CDR2 LQKENI. The CDR3 region has the DNA TGTGCCAGCTCACCACTCGGACAGAACACTGAAGCTTTCTTT. This codes for CASSPLGQNTEAFF.

A word on this clone: The junction differs from germline at one of its ends, possibly a read error. The CDR3 DNA reads as TGTGCCAGCAGTGAAGCGGGAGGGACTCCTCCATTC. Protein product: CASSEAGGTPPF. The chain uses TRBV6-1 and TRBJ2-7; 7 bases map to TRBD2. The CDR3 length is 12 residues. The V gene's germline CDR1 is MNHNS and CDR2 SASEGT.